The rows below give T cell receptor beta chains drawn from one sample of a study of tumor and adjacent non-tumor tissue in lung cancer. TCRdb independently ran MiXCR on the multiplex PCR reads; one entry per CDR3 protein. The sample shows 55,000 to 75,000 distinct CDR3 sequences, almost 60% of them seen only once. The sequenced material came from lung tumor tissue. The receptors were gathered from a man over 45 with non-small cell lung cancer. Both conserved end residues are part of each CDR3. The order of the fields is J gene, clone size, V gene, D gene, CDR3 DNA, CDR3 protein. D genes are given only for firm matches. Clone size is shown for a subset of rows, as once, few, many or a class of expanded clone.

TRBJ2-3 | . | TRBV11-2 | TRBD2 | TGTGCCGGCAGCTTAGTATCTGGTAGCGGGTCTAGCAGAGATACGCAGTATTTT | CAGSLVSGSGSSRDTQYF
TRBJ2-3 | . | TRBV6-5 | . | TGTGCCAGCAGTTCCCTATGGGCAGGGGTGTCGGATACGCAGTATTTT | CASSSLWAGVSDTQYF
TRBJ1-5 | . | TRBV28 | . | TGTGCCAGCAGTATCCTGACAGGTAATAGCAATCAGCCCCAGCATTTT | CASSILTGNSNQPQHF
TRBJ2-3 | . | TRBV11-2 | . | TGTACTAGCAGCTTAGTAGGCGGACTCACTGATACGCAGTATTTT | CTSSLVGGLTDTQYF
TRBJ2-7 | many | TRBV7-9 | . | TGTGCCAGCAGCTTAGATGGGGGGCCCCACGAGCAGTACTTC | CASSLDGGPHEQYF
TRBJ2-2 | many | TRBV30 | TRBD2 | TGTGCCTGGAGTAAAGGACTAGCTATCGGGGAGCTGTTTTTT | CAWSKGLAIGELFF
TRBJ2-2 | once | TRBV11-2 | . | TGTACCAGCAGTTTAGGGCGAGGCCATGTCGGGGAGCTGTTTTTT | CTSSLGRGHVGELFF
TRBJ1-5 | . | TRBV28 | . | TGTGCATCTTCCTCGCAGGCCGAGATCTATAGCAATCAGCCCCAATATTTT | CASSSQAEIYSNQPQYF
TRBJ2-3 | few | TRBV2 | TRBD1 | TGTGCCAGCAGTGAAGGGACAGGGTACACAGATACGCAGTATTTT | CASSEGTGYTDTQYF
TRBJ2-5 | . | TRBV29-1 | . | TGCACCGTCGTATTCCCGACAGCGAAGACCCAGTACTTC | CTVVFPTAKTQYF
TRBJ2-2 | . | TRBV10-1 | TRBD1 | TGCGCCAGCAGTAACGGACAGGGCGCAAACACCGTGGAGTTGTTTTTT | CASSNGQGANTVELFF
TRBJ2-1 | . | TRBV10-3 | . | TGTGCCAACCACAGAGGGCAAGAAGGTGAGCAGTTCTTC | CANHRGQEGEQFF
TRBJ2-1 | . | TRBV7-9 | TRBD2 | TGTGCCAGCAGCCGACCCAGGGGTCTAGCGGGTTTCTCCTACAATGAGCAGTTCTTC | CASSRPRGLAGFSYNEQFF
TRBJ2-3 | . | TRBV28 | . | TGTGCCAGCAAACCCGCCCGTGTTGGAACCCCCTCCACAGATACGCAGTATTTT | CASKPARVGTPSTDTQYF
TRBJ2-2 | . | TRBV4-1 | . | TGTGCCAGCAGCCAACATCGGAGCGGGTGGAACACCGGGGAGCTGTTTTTT | CASSQHRSGWNTGELFF
TRBJ2-1 | . | TRBV5-1 | . | TGCGCCAGCAGCCTCGCAGGAAATGAGCAGTTCTTC | CASSLAGNEQFF
TRBJ2-1 | many | TRBV6-1 | TRBD2 | TGTGCCAGCAGTGAAGCTTCGACTCTAGCGGGAGGCAGTTACAATGAGCAGTTCTTC | CASSEASTLAGGSYNEQFF
TRBJ2-2 | few | TRBV28 | . | TGTGCCAGCCTGTCGGGTGGGCGGAACACCGGGGAGCTGTTTTTT | CASLSGGRNTGELFF
TRBJ1-1 | . | TRBV20-1 | . | TGCAGTGCTCGTAGTTGTTCGGGGATGAACACTGAAGCTTTCTTT | CSARSCSGMNTEAFF
TRBJ2-7 | . | TRBV28 | TRBD2 | TGTGCCAGCAGAAGACTAGCGGGGAACTCCTACGAGCAGTACTTC | CASRRLAGNSYEQYF
TRBJ1-2 | . | TRBV7-9 | . | TGTGTCAGCACCAAACAGGTGCCCTATGGTTACACCTTC | CVSTKQVPYGYTF
TRBJ2-7 | . | TRBV6-6 | . | TGTGCCGGCAGTTACTCGGGGGGCGGGGTCTCCTACGAGCAGTACTTC | CAGSYSGGGVSYEQYF
TRBJ1-2 | . | TRBV10-3 | . | TGTGCGATCAGTAAGGAGGGTGATGCTGGCTACACCTTC | CAISKEGDAGYTF
TRBJ2-1 | . | TRBV11-2 | . | . | CASNLVGGGSSYNEQFF
TRBJ2-2 | . | TRBV11-1 | . | TGTGCCAGCAGGCGGTGTCCAGTAGGGGAGCTGTTTTTT | CASRRCPVGELFF
TRBJ2-1 | . | TRBV5-1 | TRBD2 | TGCGCCAGCATTGACGCTAGCGGGGGCAATGAGCAGTTCTTC | CASIDASGGNEQFF
TRBJ1-2 | . | TRBV29-1 | TRBD1 | TGCAGCGACACACCTGGGACAGGCTATGGCTACACCTTC | CSDTPGTGYGYTF
TRBJ2-5 | . | TRBV10-3 | . | TGTGCCACACAGGTACAAGAGAGCCAGTACTTC | CATQVQESQYF
TRBJ2-1 | many | TRBV4-1 | TRBD2 | TGCGCCAGCAGCCAAGACCCTTGGACTAGCGCAAGTAATGAGCAGTTCTTC | CASSQDPWTSASNEQFF
TRBJ2-3 | once | TRBV28 | . | TGTGCCAGCAGTGTCAGCGGCACAGATACGGAGTATTTT | CASSVSGTDTEYF
TRBJ1-2 | . | TRBV10-2 | . | TGCGCCAGTAGTGATGGGGGAACTAATGACTACACCTTC | CASSDGGTNDYTF
TRBJ1-2 | . | TRBV28 | TRBD1 | TGTACCAGTAGGGAAGATACCGGGACAGGGGGCCGTGGTTACACCTTC | CTSREDTGTGGRGYTF
TRBJ1-6 | . | TRBV20-1 | . | TGCAGTGCTCTCGCGGACAGAAGAAGTTCACCCCTCCACTTT | CSALADRRSSPLHF
TRBJ2-6 | many | TRBV5-1 | . | TGCGCCAGCAGCTTGGAGGGGTCCTCTGGGGCCAACGTCCTGACTTTC | CASSLEGSSGANVLTF
TRBJ2-3 | . | TRBV12-3/TRBV12-4 | . | TGTGCCAGCAGTTTGGGGCAGTGGTTCCCAGATACACAGTATTTT | CASSLGQWFPDTQYF
TRBJ1-6 | . | TRBV6-6 | . | TGTGCCAGCAGTTACGATGAGACGAGCTCCCGTAATTCACACCTCCACTTT | CASSYDETSSRNSHLHF
TRBJ1-5 | once | TRBV15 | TRBD1 | TGTGCCACCAGCGGGGACAGTGCGCAGCCCCAGCATTTT | CATSGDSAQPQHF
TRBJ1-2 | . | TRBV29-1 | TRBD1 | TGCAGCGCTGATAAGGCAGGGGGAAACTATGGCTACACCTTC | CSADKAGGNYGYTF
TRBJ2-7 | . | TRBV25-1 | . | TGTGCCAGCAGGAAATACGGGGACGACGACGAGCAGTACTTC | CASRKYGDDDEQYF
TRBJ2-5 | . | TRBV4-1 | . | TGCGCCAGTAGCCAAGTAGCAAGGGGCGGGGAGACCCAGTACTTC | CASSQVARGGETQYF
TRBJ1-2 | . | TRBV9 | . | TGTGCCAGCAGCGCATCCCCCGGGACTCACTATGGCTACACCTTC | CASSASPGTHYGYTF
TRBJ2-2 | many | TRBV29-1 | TRBD1 | TGCAGCGTTGGGGGACAGGCCGTCGGGGAGCTGTTTTTT | CSVGGQAVGELFF
TRBJ2-1 | once | TRBV24-1 | TRBD1 | TGTGCCACCGGGACTGCCCGGGACAGGGACAATGAGCAGTTCTTC | CATGTARDRDNEQFF
TRBJ1-2 | . | TRBV18 | TRBD1 | TGTGCCAGCTCCCCGGACCGGACAGGGGCTTATGGCTACACCTTC | CASSPDRTGAYGYTF
TRBJ2-2 | . | TRBV6-5 | . | TGTGCCAACAGCCTCCTGTTCGGGGCCGCCGGGGAGCTGTTTTTT | CANSLLFGAAGELFF
TRBJ2-7 | . | TRBV12-3/TRBV12-4 | . | TGTGCCTGCAGTACTCACAGGGACGAGCAGTACTTC | CACSTHRDEQYF
TRBJ2-4 | . | TRBV20-1 | . | TGCAGTGCCCCTCCGGGGGACGGGGCCCTGTACTTC | CSAPPGDGALYF
TRBJ2-5 | once | TRBV29-1 | TRBD2 | TGCAGCGGTGGGCAGTCTAGCGGGAGTCGGGAGACACAGTACTTC | CSGGQSSGSRETQYF
TRBJ2-1 | . | TRBV28 | TRBD2 | TGTGCCAGCAGTTTAGCCGGGAGAGCGCGGGAGAGTGAGCAGCTCTTC | CASSLAGRARESEQLF
TRBJ2-1 | . | TRBV20-1 | TRBD2 | TGCAGTGCTGGCCCGGGTAAAAACCGGGGGGGGCAGTTCTTC | CSAGPGKNRGGQFF
TRBJ2-4 | . | TRBV5-1 | . | TGCGCCTGCAGCCCAGGGGCCCCAGCCAAAAACATTCAGTACTTC | CACSPGAPAKNIQYF
TRBJ1-1 | . | TRBV10-3 | . | TGTGCCATCAATGGCGGAACGCTACCCACCGGAGCTTTCTTT | CAINGGTLPTGAFF
TRBJ1-1 | many | TRBV14 | TRBD1 | TGTGCCAGCCAGGGACAGCTGAACACTGAAGCTTTCTTT | CASQGQLNTEAFF
TRBJ2-5 | once | TRBV7-8 | . | TGTGCCAGCAGCGTGGATAGGGTGTGGACCCAGTACTTC | CASSVDRVWTQYF
TRBJ2-7 | . | TRBV10-2 | . | TGCGCCAGCGGGTCTAGCGAGAGAGTTTCGCAGTACTTC | CASGSSERVSQYF